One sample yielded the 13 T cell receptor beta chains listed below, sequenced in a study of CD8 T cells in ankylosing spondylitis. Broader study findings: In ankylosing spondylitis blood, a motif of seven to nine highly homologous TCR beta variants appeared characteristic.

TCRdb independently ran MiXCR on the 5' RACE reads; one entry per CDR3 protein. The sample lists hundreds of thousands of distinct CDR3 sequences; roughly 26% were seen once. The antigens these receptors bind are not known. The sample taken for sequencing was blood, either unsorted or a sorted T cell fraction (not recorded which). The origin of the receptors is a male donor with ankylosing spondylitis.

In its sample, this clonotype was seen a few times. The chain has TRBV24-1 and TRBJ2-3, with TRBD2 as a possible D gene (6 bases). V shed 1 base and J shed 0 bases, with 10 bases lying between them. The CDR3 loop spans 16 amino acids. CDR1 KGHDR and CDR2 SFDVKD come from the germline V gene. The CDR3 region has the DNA TGTGCCACCAGTGATTTCGTCCGGGGGAGCACAGATACGCAGTATTTT. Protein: CATSDFVRGSTDTQYF.

The CDR3 DNA sequence: TGTGCCAGCAGCCAAGATCTACAAGAGACCCAGTACTTC. Residues: CASSQDLQETQYF. V gene TRBV4-2 combines with J gene TRBJ2-5, with no clear D. The germline V gene encodes CDR1 LGHNA and CDR2 YNFKEQ. This CDR3 is 13 amino acids long. Trimming removed 0 bases at V and 2 bases at J, with 4 bases between.

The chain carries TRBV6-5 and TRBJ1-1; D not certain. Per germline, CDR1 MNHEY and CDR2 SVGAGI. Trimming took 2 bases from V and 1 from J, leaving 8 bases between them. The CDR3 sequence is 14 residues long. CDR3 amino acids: CASSYPRRNTEAFF. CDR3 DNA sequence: TGTGCCAGCAGTTACCCCCGGAGGAACACTGAAGCTTTCTTT.

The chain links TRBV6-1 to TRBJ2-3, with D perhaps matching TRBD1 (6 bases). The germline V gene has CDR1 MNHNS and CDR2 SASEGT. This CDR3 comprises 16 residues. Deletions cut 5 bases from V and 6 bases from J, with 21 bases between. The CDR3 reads CASSPLPGATGDTQYF. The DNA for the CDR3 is TGTGCCAGCAGTCCCCTTCCAGGGGCCACGGGGGATACGCAGTATTTT.

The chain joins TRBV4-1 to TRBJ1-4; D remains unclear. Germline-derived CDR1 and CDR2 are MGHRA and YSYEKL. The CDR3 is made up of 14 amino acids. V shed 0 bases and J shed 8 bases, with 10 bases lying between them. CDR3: CASSQDGRAEKLFF. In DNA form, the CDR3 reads TGCGCCAGCAGCCAAGATGGGAGGGCAGAAAAACTGTTTTTT.

As DNA, the CDR3 is TGTGCCAGCAGCCAATTCCAAGGCAGATCGGGCTACGAGCAGTACTTC. Translated: CASSQFQGRSGYEQYF. The V and J genes are TRBV14 and TRBJ2-7; D is unresolved. CDR1 is SGHDN, CDR2 FVKESK, per germline. V lost 2 bases and J 3 bases, leaving 17 bases between the germline ends. The CDR3 sequence is 16 residues long.

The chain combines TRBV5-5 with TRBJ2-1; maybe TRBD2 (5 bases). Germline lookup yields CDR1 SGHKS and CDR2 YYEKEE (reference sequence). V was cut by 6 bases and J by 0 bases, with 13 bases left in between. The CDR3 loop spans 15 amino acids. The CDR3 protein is CASTTEGSSYNEQFF. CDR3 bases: TGTGCCAGCACCACTGAGGGTAGCTCCTACAATGAGCAGTTCTTC. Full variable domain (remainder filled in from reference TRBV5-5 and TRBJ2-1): DAGVTQSPTHLIKTRGQQVTLRCSPISGHKSVSWYQQVLGQGPQFIFQYYEKEERGRGNFPDRFSARQFPNYSSELNVNALLLGDSALYLCASTTEGSSYNEQFFGPGTRLTVL.

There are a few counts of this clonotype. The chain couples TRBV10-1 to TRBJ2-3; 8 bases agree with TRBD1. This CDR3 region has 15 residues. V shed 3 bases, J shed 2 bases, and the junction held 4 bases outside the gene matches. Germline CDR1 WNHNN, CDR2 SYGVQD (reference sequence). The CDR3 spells CASSDRTGHTDTQYF. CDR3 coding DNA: TGCGCCAGCAGTGACCGGACAGGGCACACAGATACGCAGTATTTT.

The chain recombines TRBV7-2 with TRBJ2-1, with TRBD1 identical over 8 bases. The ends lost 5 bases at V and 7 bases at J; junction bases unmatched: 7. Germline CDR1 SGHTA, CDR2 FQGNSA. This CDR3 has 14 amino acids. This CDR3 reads CASSRGQARNEQFF. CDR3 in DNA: TGTGCCAGCAGCCGGGGACAGGCAAGGAATGAGCAGTTCTTC.

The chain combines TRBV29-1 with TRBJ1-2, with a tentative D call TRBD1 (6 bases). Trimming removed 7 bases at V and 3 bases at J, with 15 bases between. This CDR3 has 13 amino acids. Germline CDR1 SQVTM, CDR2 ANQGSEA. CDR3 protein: CSGLGQLDYGYTF. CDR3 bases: TGCAGCGGGCTCGGACAGTTGGACTATGGCTACACCTTC.

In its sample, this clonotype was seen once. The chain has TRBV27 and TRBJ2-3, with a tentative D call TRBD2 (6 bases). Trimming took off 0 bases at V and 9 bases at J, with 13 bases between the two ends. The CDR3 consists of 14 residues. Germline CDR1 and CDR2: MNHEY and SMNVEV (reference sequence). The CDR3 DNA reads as TGTGCCAGCAGTTTATCGGGGACTCCCCAGACGCAGTATTTT. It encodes CASSLSGTPQTQYF.

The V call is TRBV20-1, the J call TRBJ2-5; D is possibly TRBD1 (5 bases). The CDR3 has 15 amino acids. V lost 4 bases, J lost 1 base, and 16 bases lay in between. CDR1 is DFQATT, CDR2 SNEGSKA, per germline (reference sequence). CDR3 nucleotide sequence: TGCAGTGCTAAGAGTAATCAGGGTCTCCAAGAGACCCAGTACTTC. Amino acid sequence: CSAKSNQGLQETQYF.

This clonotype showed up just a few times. As DNA, the CDR3 is TGTGCCAGCAGCCCCCCTACTAGCCAAGGGAGGGCCGGGGAGCTGTTTTTT. Its translation: CASSPPTSQGRAGELFF. V gene TRBV3-1 combines with J gene TRBJ2-2; 7 nucleotides agree with TRBD2. CDR1 and CDR2 (germline): LGHDT, YNNKEL (reference sequence). V shed 4 bases and J 6 bases; nucleotides not matched to a gene: 14. CDR3 size: 17 residues.